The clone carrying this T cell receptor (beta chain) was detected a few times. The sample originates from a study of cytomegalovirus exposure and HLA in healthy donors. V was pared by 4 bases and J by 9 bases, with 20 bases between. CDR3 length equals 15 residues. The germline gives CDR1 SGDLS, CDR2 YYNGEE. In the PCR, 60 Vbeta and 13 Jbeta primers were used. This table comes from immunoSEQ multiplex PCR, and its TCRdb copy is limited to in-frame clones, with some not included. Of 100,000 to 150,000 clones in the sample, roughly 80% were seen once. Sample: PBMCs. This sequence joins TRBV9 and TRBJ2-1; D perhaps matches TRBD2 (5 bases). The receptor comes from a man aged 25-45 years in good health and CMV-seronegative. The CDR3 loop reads CASSPSQVSGGEQFF. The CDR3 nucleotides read TGTGCCAGCAGCCCCAGCCAAGTATCCGGAGGTGAGCAGTTCTTC.